This entry concerns a single T cell receptor (beta chain). Germline V gene lookup returns CDR1 SGHRS and CDR2 YFSETQ. V was shortened by 0 bases and J by 3 bases, with 9 bases between the two germline ends. There are 14 residues in the CDR3. The source of the sample is a study of technical replicates of blood from a few donors. Clones were sequenced by immunoSEQ multiplex PCR, and TCRdb holds only the in-frame ones, with some missing. The sample has fewer than 95,000 clones, 90% to 95% seen once. The clonotype was recovered from a human donor in good health. Sequencing was carried out using T cells isolated from PBMCs. This chain connects TRBV5-1 to TRBJ1-2, with D possibly being TRBD1 (5 bases). The CDR3 is CASSLVAGYYGYTF. The CDR3 nucleotides are TGCGCCAGCAGCTTGGTGGCAGGGTACTATGGCTACACCTTC.